This TCR beta chain was sequenced for a study of blood T cell repertoires in COVID-19. Study-level information: Researchers got acute and convalescent COVID-19 samples from the United States, Italy and Spain. Sources were T cells, B-cell-depleted T cells, or PBMCs; the material itself was cDNA or gDNA.

Per the original methods: Reference gene primer amplification gave nucleated cell count estimates. Profiled with immunoSEQ multiplex PCR; TCRdb holds only in-frame clones, not every one. V, J and clone size reflect that table, while D and trimming were determined from the DNA. This sample yields 150,000 to 200,000 clones, of which about 79% are seen a single time; around 24% belongs to the top ten. In germline, CDR1 is SGHTA, CDR2 FQGNSA. This CDR3 has 14 residues. V gave up 3 bases and J gave up 3 bases; unmatched junction bases: 4. The source is a woman between 65 and 79 years old with acute or convalescent COVID-19. This chain joins TRBV7-2 and TRBJ2-7; 8 bases are a match to TRBD1. Sequencing used peripheral blood. In DNA, the CDR3 is TGTGCCAGCAGCTTTGCCGGACAGGGCTACGAGCAGTACTTC. This sequence encodes CASSFAGQGYEQYF. The entire variable domain, with the rest obtained from reference TRBV7-2 and TRBJ2-7, is as follows: GAGVSQSPSNKVTEKGKDVELRCDPISGHTALYWYRQSLGQGLEFLIYFQGNSAPDKSGLPSDRFSAERTGGSVSTLTIQRTQQEDSAVYLCASSFAGQGYEQYFGPGTRLTVT.